A selection of T cell receptor beta chains follows, all from one sample in a study of graft-versus-host responses after intestinal transplantation. Using immunoSEQ multiplex PCR, the repertoire was profiled, and TCRdb retains in-frame clones only, with some absent. The repertoire holds 15,000 to 20,000 clones, with about 89% as singletons. The sample was bone marrow, taken approximately 120 days after transplant. Receptor source: a human patient who received an intestinal transplant, so some T cells may come from the graft donor. Each CDR3 is given with its conserved first and last residue. D genes are given only for firm matches. The size field is filled for only some rows; it gives once, few, many or a size class.

J	D	V	size	CDR3	DNA
TRBJ2-2	-	TRBV21-1	-	CASSKGLAGVGTGELFF	TGTGCCAGCAGCAAAGGACTAGCGGGAGTAGGTACCGGGGAGCTGTTTTTT
TRBJ2-3	-	TRBV21-1	-	CASSKVEQVSTDTQYF	TGTGCCAGCAGCAAAGTAGAACAGGTTAGCACAGATACGCAGTATTTT
TRBJ1-1	-	TRBV30	-	CAWSLLLNTEAFF	TGTGCCTGGAGTTTACTTTTGAACACTGAAGCTTTCTTT
TRBJ1-1	TRBD1	TRBV28	-	CASRETGRPITEAFF	TGTGCCAGCAGAGAGACAGGGCGCCCGATCACTGAAGCTTTCTTT
TRBJ2-7	-	TRBV19	-	CASAPSPRSYEQYF	TGTGCCAGTGCCCCCAGTCCCCGCTCCTACGAGCAGTACTTC
TRBJ2-1	-	TRBV7-6	-	CASSLDPPGGTVDNEQFF	TGTGCCAGCAGCTTAGACCCTCCGGGCGGGACGGTCGACAATGAGCAGTTCTTC
TRBJ1-2	-	TRBV7-9	-	CASTLGRQGPPYGYTF	TGTGCCAGCACCTTAGGGAGGCAGGGCCCTCCCTATGGCTACACCTTC
TRBJ2-7	TRBD2	TRBV9	-	CASSPGGGSYEQYF	TGTGCCAGCAGCCCGGGGGGGGGCTCCTACGAGCAGTACTTC
TRBJ1-5	-	TRBV2	-	CASGGGANYNQPQHF	TGTGCCAGCGGTGGCGGGGCCAATTACAATCAGCCCCAGCATTTT
TRBJ2-1	-	TRBV6-1	-	CASGGVSGLDSSYNEQFF	TGTGCCAGCGGTGGAGTTAGCGGCTTAGACAGCTCCTACAATGAGCAGTTCTTC
TRBJ2-5	TRBD2	TRBV6-6	few	CASSRTSRETQYF	TGTGCCAGCAGCAGGACTAGCCGAGAGACCCAGTACTTC
TRBJ2-7	TRBD1	TRBV19	-	CASSPGTGTYEQYF	TGTGCCAGTAGTCCCGGGACAGGGACCTACGAGCAGTACTTC
TRBJ2-7	-	TRBV4-1	-	CASSQEVGSYEQYF	TGCGCCAGCAGCCAAGAGGTGGGCTCCTACGAGCAGTACTTC
TRBJ2-5	TRBD1	TRBV30	-	CAWSVQDREGETQYF	TGTGCCTGGAGTGTGCAGGACAGGGAAGGAGAGACCCAGTACTTC
TRBJ2-7	-	TRBV27	-	CASSFGTTYEQYF	TGTGCCAGCAGTTTCGGGACCACATACGAGCAGTACTTC
TRBJ2-7	-	TRBV27	-	CASSFGSTDYEQYF	TGTGCCAGCAGTTTTGGGTCGACGGACTACGAGCAGTACTTC
TRBJ1-5	-	TRBV30	-	CAWSGGVGQPQHF	TGTGCCTGGAGTGGGGGGGTCGGTCAGCCCCAGCATTTT
TRBJ2-1	TRBD2	TRBV9	once	CASSVAGGVNEQFF	TGTGCCAGCAGCGTAGCGGGGGGGGTCAATGAGCAGTTCTTC
TRBJ2-1	TRBD1	TRBV5-1	-	CASSLGTGGRNEQFF	TGCGCCAGCAGCTTAGGGACAGGGGGCAGGAATGAGCAGTTCTTC
TRBJ1-1	-	TRBV9	-	CASSVEGANTEAFF	TGTGCCAGCAGCGTAGAAGGTGCGAACACTGAAGCTTTCTTT
TRBJ1-6	TRBD1	TRBV9	-	CASSAQGGPYNSPLHF	TGTGCCAGCAGCGCACAGGGGGGGCCCTATAATTCACCCCTCCACTTT
TRBJ2-7	-	TRBV6-5	-	CASSPRTASYEQYF	TGTGCCAGCAGTCCCAGGACAGCCTCCTACGAGCAGTACTTC
TRBJ2-7	-	TRBV6-5	-	CASSSSRYEQYF	TGTGCCAGCAGTTCTTCCAGATACGAGCAGTACTTC
TRBJ2-7	-	TRBV25-1	-	CASSDRHVSYEQYF	TGTGCCAGCAGTGACAGGCATGTCTCCTACGAGCAGTACTTC
TRBJ2-5	TRBD1	TRBV5-1	-	CASSWGQGRETQYF	TGCGCCAGCAGCTGGGGACAGGGGAGAGAGACCCAGTACTTC
TRBJ1-2	TRBD1	TRBV28	-	CASSFSGTDLRGYTF	TGTGCCAGCAGTTTCAGTGGGACAGATCTGCGGGGCTACACCTTC
TRBJ2-7	-	TRBV28	-	CASSLAASGREQYF	TGTGCCAGCAGTTTAGCAGCCTCTGGGCGCGAGCAGTACTTC
TRBJ2-4	-	TRBV19	-	CASSLQAQNIQYF	TGTGCCAGTAGTCTACAGGCCCAAAACATTCAGTACTTC
TRBJ1-5	TRBD1	TRBV6-6	-	CASSSGQGVHQPQHF	TGTGCCAGCAGTTCCGGACAGGGCGTCCATCAGCCCCAGCATTTT
TRBJ2-6	-	TRBV27	-	CASSSPVIGRERGANVLTF	TGTGCCAGCAGTTCCCCGGTTATCGGACGGGAGAGAGGGGCCAACGTCCTGACTTTC
TRBJ1-2	-	TRBV28	-	CASSLFGVYGYTF	TGTGCCAGCAGTTTATTTGGGGTCTATGGCTACACCTTC
TRBJ2-7	-	TRBV7-9	-	CASSLAGSYEQYF	TGTGCCAGCAGCTTAGCCGGGTCCTACGAGCAGTACTTC
TRBJ1-2	-	TRBV28	many	CARRGAVRGTLNYGYTF	TGTGCCCGCCGGGGGGCGGTGAGGGGGACTCTAAACTATGGCTACACCTTC
TRBJ1-1	-	TRBV5-1	once	CASSLAGGGGTEAFF	TGCGCCAGCAGCTTGGCCGGTGGGGGCGGCACTGAAGCTTTCTTT
TRBJ2-1	-	TRBV27	-	CASSFDTPDNEQFF	TGTGCCAGCAGCTTTGACACGCCTGACAATGAGCAGTTCTTC
TRBJ2-7	-	TRBV19	-	CASSIGGAGYEQYF	TGTGCCAGTAGTATAGGCGGGGCTGGGTACGAGCAGTACTTC
TRBJ1-1	TRBD1	TRBV7-9	-	CASSLGTGDLEAFF	TGTGCCAGCAGCTTGGGGACAGGGGATTTAGAGGCTTTCTTT
TRBJ2-1	-	TRBV27	-	CASSWDSSVQFF	TGTGCCAGCAGTTGGGACTCGTCCGTGCAGTTCTTC
TRBJ2-7	TRBD1	TRBV7-9	-	CASSRQGYEQYF	TGTGCCAGCAGCCGACAGGGCTACGAGCAGTACTTC
TRBJ2-7	TRBD1	TRBV27	-	CTSSLSGQGLTYF	TGTACCAGCAGTTTATCGGGACAGGGCCTGACTTACTTC
TRBJ2-3	-	TRBV27	-	CASRPRLSTDTQYF	TGTGCCAGCAGGCCACGCCTTAGCACAGATACGCAGTATTTT
TRBJ2-1	-	TRBV18	-	CASSPRNGELNEQFF	TGTGCCAGCTCACCAAGGAATGGCGAGCTCAATGAGCAGTTCTTC
TRBJ1-2	-	TRBV28	-	CASSFYTRDLTSYTF	TGTGCCAGCAGTTTTTACACAAGGGACCTCACTAGCTACACCTTC
TRBJ2-1	-	TRBV7-6	-	CASSLRSLGNEQFF	TGTGCCAGCAGCTTACGGTCCCTAGGGAATGAGCAGTTCTTC
TRBJ2-4	-	TRBV6-5	-	CASSYSRGPSVQYF	TGTGCCAGCAGTTACTCGCGGGGGCCTAGCGTTCAGTACTTC
TRBJ2-1	-	TRBV6-1	-	CASSVDLGTSSYNEQFF	TGTGCCAGCAGTGTGGATCTAGGGACAAGCTCCTACAATGAGCAGTTCTTC
TRBJ2-5	-	TRBV28	-	CASSLVATAGRLQETQYF	TGTGCCAGCAGTTTAGTTGCGACCGCCGGACGACTTCAAGAGACCCAGTACTTC
TRBJ2-1	-	TRBV5-1	-	CASSWQGLSSYNEQFF	TGCGCCAGCAGCTGGCAGGGGCTTAGCTCCTACAATGAGCAGTTCTTC